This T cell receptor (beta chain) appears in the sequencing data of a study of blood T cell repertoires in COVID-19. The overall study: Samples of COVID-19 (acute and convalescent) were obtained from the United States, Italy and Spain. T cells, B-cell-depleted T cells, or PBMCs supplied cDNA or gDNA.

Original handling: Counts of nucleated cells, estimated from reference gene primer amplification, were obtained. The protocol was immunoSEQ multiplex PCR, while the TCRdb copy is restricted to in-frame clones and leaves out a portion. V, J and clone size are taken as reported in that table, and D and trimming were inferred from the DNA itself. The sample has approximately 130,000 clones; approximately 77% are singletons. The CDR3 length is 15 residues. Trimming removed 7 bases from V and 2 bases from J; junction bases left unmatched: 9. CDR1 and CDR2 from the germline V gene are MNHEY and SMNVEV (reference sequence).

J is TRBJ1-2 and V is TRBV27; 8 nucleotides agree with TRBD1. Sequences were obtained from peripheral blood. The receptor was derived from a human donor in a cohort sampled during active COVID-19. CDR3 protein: CASKPGQGENYGYTF. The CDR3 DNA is TGTGCCAGCAAACCAGGACAGGGCGAGAACTATGGCTACACCTTC.